This T cell receptor beta chain was recovered during a study of cytomegalovirus exposure and HLA in healthy donors. Use of 60 Vbeta and 13 Jbeta primers characterized the PCR. Only in-frame clones appear in the TCRdb table, and some are missing; sequencing was by immunoSEQ multiplex PCR. Of 160,000 or so clones listed, approximately 75% are singletons. The V gene's germline CDR1 is LGHNA and CDR2 YSLEER. This CDR3 region has 16 residues. Study-level results: A list of about 180 TCR beta chains associated with cytomegalovirus was given. Reports showed the classifier diagnosing cytomegalovirus status with high specificity and sensitivity.

Points on this clone: Its antigen is unidentified. Sequence at one end of the junction differs from germline and may be a read error.

Input material: PBMCs. The receptor's source is a man aged 50 or older in good health and CMV-seropositive. This sequence joins TRBV4-3 and TRBJ2-5; 8 nucleotides match TRBD2. CDR3 nucleotide sequence: TGCGCCAGCAGCCAAGATTGGCGGGGGGCCCAAGAGGCCCAGTACTTC. This codes for CASSQDWRGAQEAQYF.